This T cell receptor beta chain was recorded in a study of blood T cell repertoires in COVID-19 (dated by TCRdb to the early 2020s). General notes on the study: Collaborator samples came from the United States, Italy and Spain and covered acute and convalescent phases of COVID-19. The repertoires were released in a freely available public database meant as a resource for research on the immune response to SARS-CoV-2. Samples were obtained from the ongoing ImmuneRACE study (first 160 participants) and from about 1,300 subjects provided by 6 global collaborators. Subjects who had been exposed to COVID-19, were actively infected with it, or had recovered from it provided the deeply sampled blood TCRbeta repertoires that made up the dataset. The prospective study material was composed of cDNA or gDNA derived from T cells, B-cell-depleted T cells, or PBMCs. Where available, HLA class I and class II types were obtained from metadata supplied by the sample provider rather than from assay-based typing. The sample metadata nearly always contained a de-identified subject ID, COVID-19 status, age in years and sex. Study-wide conclusions, independent of this receptor: How much clinical and demographic metadata was included differed by source and by participant, and the metadata was provided uncurated.

The immunoSEQ Assay, a bias-controlled multiplex PCR, was used to amplify TCRbeta CDR3 regions from genomic DNA. From the authors' description of their analysis: The number of nucleated cells in each sample was estimated by amplification of reference gene primers within the assay. Sequence reads were collapsed and filtered to measure the absolute abundance of every unique TCRbeta CDR3 rearrangement. For each sample, productive Simpson clonality was calculated as the square root of Simpson's diversity index over productive rearrangements. TCRdb's version of the immuneACCESS table is confined to in-frame rearrangements and falls short of the full clone set. An unresolved V gene accounts for under half of the shortfall where checked; the remainder is of unknown origin. V and J calls and clone size are given by that table; D and trimming were obtained from the DNA. The sample table shows approximately 450,000 clones, and 87% are seen once. Of the sample, approximately 2% falls within the top ten clones.

A note on this clone: Its antigen is unknown. The input lacks base qualities; no much larger clone sits a single base away.

V trim: 3 bases; J trim: 5 bases; unmatched bases: 6. The CDR3, cysteine through phenylalanine, is 14 amino acids long. Solely the CDR3 DNA is kept, with 42 bases framed from the first base. Per the germline V gene (reference sequence), SGHNT is the CDR1 and YYREEE is the CDR2. Participants in the prospective study were aged roughly 18 to 89 years, lived in about two dozen United States geographic areas, and enrolled through a virtual design. To assign participants to cohorts, the prospective study relied on clinical history that participants themselves reported in a screening survey and a study questionnaire. Each participant in the prospective study had whole blood, serum and a nasopharyngeal or oropharyngeal swab collected by mobile phlebotomists. Additional blood draws and questionnaires over a 2-month period could optionally be provided by prospective study participants. Prospective study blood samples were shipped either frozen or at room temperature before DNA extraction.

The sequence was collected from a young woman with acute COVID-19. What was sequenced was PBMCs or T cells enriched from blood (not recorded which). The rearrangement combines TRBV5-4 with TRBJ1-2; 8 middle bases align to TRBD1. The DNA reads TGTGCCAGCAGCTCACAGGGGGTTGGATATGGCTACACCTTC. Its translation is CASSSQGVGYGYTF.